This T cell receptor (beta chain) came from a study of patients and donors after allogeneic stem cell transplantation. The germline CDR1 and CDR2 sequences are DFQATT and SNEGSKA (reference sequence). This CDR3 has 14 amino acids. V lost 0 bases, J lost 5 bases, and 5 bases stayed unmatched. MiXCR, run by TCRdb on the RT-PCR reads, gives a single entry per CDR3 protein. The sample carries hundreds of thousands of distinct CDR3 sequences, 16% recorded once. The chain couples TRBV20-1 to TRBJ2-7; the match to TRBD2 covers 9 bases. The sequenced material came from blood, either unsorted or a sorted T cell fraction (not recorded which). The sequence derives from a human donor who was either an allogeneic HSCT recipient or a stem cell or donor lymphocyte infusion donor (not recorded which). It is not recorded whose cells these are; they may come from a transplant donor. The CDR3 loop is CSARDEGLANEQYF. The CDR3 DNA sequence: TGCAGTGCTAGAGACGAAGGACTAGCGAACGAGCAGTACTTC.